These T cell receptor beta chains were read from a single sample in a study of monozygotic twins with inflammatory bowel disease. With the 5' RACE reads reprocessed, TCRdb shows one record per CDR3 protein and no DNA. Its table records about 440,000 distinct CDR3 sequences. The sequenced sample consisted of blood. The receptors originated from a human donor with ulcerative colitis or Crohn's disease, or a healthy co-twin of an affected twin (not recorded which). Each CDR3 is given with its conserved first and last residue. Fields, in order: J gene, V gene, CDR3 protein.

TRBJ1-5 | TRBV19 | CASSIGTDSNQPQHF
TRBJ2-3 | TRBV5-1 | CASSPLGNTQYF
TRBJ2-5 | TRBV6-1 | CASNPASGLGETQYF
TRBJ1-2 | TRBV7-2 | CASSLERMRGYTF
TRBJ2-1 | TRBV14 | CATAAGQAFSYNEQFF
TRBJ2-3 | TRBV5-1 | CASSPGGVSDTQYF
TRBJ2-7 | TRBV20-1 | CSARDVGYEQYF
TRBJ1-2 | TRBV20-1 | CSALQGPNYGYTF
TRBJ1-1 | TRBV19 | CASSNMWGAGTEAFF
TRBJ2-2 | TRBV2 | CASSRSPGTVNTGELFF
TRBJ1-2 | TRBV5-1 | CASSQDRGYYGYTF
TRBJ2-1 | TRBV20-1 | CSARPGTETYNEQFF
TRBJ1-4 | TRBV6-6 | CASSSSDTNEKLFF
TRBJ1-1 | TRBV28 | CATKQGRVTEAFF
TRBJ2-7 | TRBV5-1 | CASSLAFASYEQYF
TRBJ2-2 | TRBV10-3 | CAMKADYTGELFF
TRBJ2-7 | TRBV11-2 | CASSTGTPYEQYF
TRBJ2-7 | TRBV20-1 | CSASEPSEQYF
TRBJ2-7 | TRBV20-1 | CSATSGSEEYEQYF
TRBJ1-3 | TRBV10-3 | CAISSTGTGEGNTIYF
TRBJ1-1 | TRBV3-1 | CASSPRGREAFF
TRBJ2-7 | TRBV20-1 | CSAPDRGAYEQYF
TRBJ1-2 | TRBV5-1 | CASSLVRQGDYGYTF
TRBJ1-2 | TRBV29-1 | CSVGQLYGYTF
TRBJ1-5 | TRBV20-1 | CSAEDFGTASNQPQHF
TRBJ1-5 | TRBV6-1 | CASSEGFNQPQHF
TRBJ1-1 | TRBV5-1 | CASSLGSSGGEAFF
TRBJ2-6 | TRBV6-1 | CATLNGANVLTF
TRBJ1-5 | TRBV19 | CASSRRDGLSNQPQHF
TRBJ1-1 | TRBV6-6 | CASQTFNTEAFF
TRBJ1-2 | TRBV6-1 | CASSERGQWGYGYTF
TRBJ2-3 | TRBV7-2 | CASSFTREVDTQYF
TRBJ1-5 | TRBV7-9 | CASSSGTGTLQPQHF
TRBJ1-1 | TRBV7-3 | CASSALPGGSNTEAFF
TRBJ2-1 | TRBV7-8 | CASSPNGGPGNEQFF
TRBJ1-1 | TRBV29-1 | CSVPGQGITEAFF
TRBJ2-2 | TRBV7-2 | CASSLAMNTGELFF
TRBJ2-3 | TRBV6-1 | CASFQTSGVLNTQYF
TRBJ1-1 | TRBV30 | CAWVEAPRVTEAFF
TRBJ2-1 | TRBV5-8 | CASSLGGTNYNEQFF
TRBJ1-1 | TRBV7-2 | CASSLYPGPREAFF
TRBJ1-6 | TRBV7-2 | CASSLDGQGRAGRHF
TRBJ2-7 | TRBV20-1 | CSAKPGQGFHEQYF
TRBJ1-5 | TRBV7-2 | CASSLWVVNQPQHF
TRBJ1-1 | TRBV20-1 | CSAKVNREVQAFF
TRBJ1-5 | TRBV20-1 | CSARDSVAALDQPQHF
TRBJ2-1 | TRBV18 | CASSPTLGSIRYNEQFF
TRBJ2-3 | TRBV5-6 | CASSSLIATGTSTDTQYF